Sequencing of this T cell receptor beta chain was carried out in a study of blood T cell repertoires in COVID-19. Across the whole study: The origin of the acute and convalescent COVID-19 samples was the United States, Italy and Spain. PBMCs, B-cell-depleted T cells, or T cells were the source of the cDNA or gDNA that made up the material.

The CDR3 is made up of 13 amino acids. J was trimmed by 7 bases and V by 7 bases; bases with no gene match: 6. CDR1 is MDHEN and CDR2 is SYDVKM in the germline V gene. In the original workflow: How many nucleated cells were present was estimated from reference gene primer amplification. Method: immunoSEQ multiplex PCR; TCRdb's copy keeps in-frame clones and lacks some. D and trimming were read from the DNA, whereas the V and J calls and clone size are those reported in that table. The sample holds 70,000 to 90,000 clones; over 75% are singletons and the top ten take about 7%. The chain uses TRBV28 and TRBJ1-2; TRBD1 aligns across 10 bases. The source of this sequence is a human donor in a cohort sampled during active COVID-19. The sequenced sample consisted of peripheral blood. The CDR3 spells CASKRQGAGGYTF. The CDR3 coding sequence is TGTGCCAGCAAGAGACAGGGGGCTGGTGGCTACACCTTC.